This TCR beta chain was sequenced in a study of blood T cell repertoires in COVID-19. Trimming removed 4 bases at V and 1 base at J, with 8 bases between. The CDR3 is 14 amino acids. Germline CDR1 KGHDR, CDR2 SFDVKD. In the original analysis: Scientists estimated how many nucleated cells there were by amplifying reference gene primers. The table came from immunoSEQ multiplex PCR; TCRdb's copy has only in-frame clones and leaves some out. From that table come the V and J calls and clone size; the DNA was used to work out D and trimming. The sample gives 50,000 or so clones, approximately 86% of which show up once; approximately 15% is in the top ten.

This sequence joins TRBV24-1 and TRBJ2-3; tentative D call: TRBD1 (6 bases). Sequenced: peripheral blood. The TCR comes from a man between 35 and 55 years old with acute or convalescent COVID-19. The CDR3 DNA sequence: TGTGCCACCAGTGAGGGGGCAGGCACAGATACGCAGTATTTT. The encoded protein is CATSEGAGTDTQYF.